This T cell receptor (beta chain) was documented in a study of blood T cell repertoires in COVID-19. At the level of the study: Material from acute and convalescent COVID-19 was sourced from the United States, Italy and Spain.

This clone was counted a single time. Using immunoSEQ multiplex PCR, the repertoire was profiled, and TCRdb retains in-frame clones only, with some absent. This sample carries around 99,000 clones, less than 85% of them seen once, and the ten largest clones take more than 4%. This CDR3 contains 14 residues. The germline V gene encodes CDR1 LGHDT and CDR2 YNNKEL (reference sequence). The V end was cut by 3 bases, the J end by 6 bases, with 14 bases between. The source is a human donor in a cohort sampled during active or convalescent COVID-19. Sequencing was carried out using peripheral blood. The J gene is TRBJ1-1, the V gene TRBV3-1 (or the pseudogene TRBV3-2); D might be TRBD1 (5 bases). This CDR3 is CASSHFRDFPEAFF. In nucleotides, the CDR3 is TGTGCCAGCAGCCATTTCCGGGACTTCCCTGAAGCTTTCTTT.